Following are 5 T cell receptor beta chains from one sample sequenced in a study of spatial heterogeneity in lung cancer. Study-wide points: How many expanded intratumoral alpha and beta TCRs were present tracked the tumor mutation count, which was a count of nonsynonymous mutations.

These receptors' targets are unknown. Indicated time point: sample taken at primary tumor resection. TCRdb itself ran the 5' RACE reads through MiXCR, one entry per CDR3 protein. This table holds 18,000 or so distinct CDR3 sequences, 5.5% to 6.5% found once. The starting material was lung tumor tissue, obtained at surgery. These receptor sequences come from a female donor with early-stage non-small cell lung cancer.

This clonotype came up many times. The rearrangement joins TRBV28 to TRBJ2-3; D ambiguous. Germline-derived CDR1 and CDR2 are MDHEN and SYDVKM. The ends were cut back, 8 bases at V and 6 bases at J, with 9 bases in the middle. This CDR3 region has 11 residues. CDR3 sequence: CASSTPDTQYF. CDR3 nucleotides: TGTGCCAGCTCAACCCCGGATACGCAGTATTTT.

This clonotype was detected many times. CDR3 amino acids: CASSHNLGQPGGNTEAFF. The CDR3 region has the DNA TGTGCCAGCAGTCACAATCTAGGACAGCCAGGAGGGAACACTGAAGCTTTCTTT. The chain recombines TRBV7-9 with TRBJ1-1, with D perhaps matching TRBD1 (6 bases). The CDR3 contains 18 residues. Trimming took off 6 bases at V and 1 base at J, with 24 bases between the two ends. CDR1 is SEHNR, CDR2 FQNEAQ, per germline (reference sequence).

This clonotype has ten or more counts. The J gene is TRBJ2-1, the V gene TRBV10-3; D unclear. V lost 5 bases, J lost 5 bases, and 4 bases lay in between. CDR1 and CDR2 from the germline V gene are ENHRY and SYGVKD. The CDR3 consists of 11 residues. CDR3 sequence reads: CAISRNNEQFF. In DNA, the CDR3 is TGTGCCATCAGTCGAAACAATGAGCAGTTCTTC.

This clonotype was seen repeatedly, ten times or more. CDR3 sequence (DNA): TGTGCCAGCAGCGCCGCAACCACCGGGACAGGGATTGGCTACACCTTC. Its translation: CASSAATTGTGIGYTF. V usage is TRBV9 and J usage is TRBJ1-2; 9 bases fit TRBD1. From germline, CDR1 is SGDLS and CDR2 YYNGEE. The V and J ends lost 3 bases and 7 bases, in that order; junction bases with no gene match: 13. This CDR3 spans 16 amino acids.

This clonotype has only a few counts. This chain connects TRBV7-2 to TRBJ2-1; D call uncertain. Trimming took off 6 bases at V and 7 bases at J, with 16 bases between the two ends. Per the germline V gene, CDR1 is SGHTA and CDR2 is FQGNSA. The CDR3 consists of 14 residues. The CDR3 region has the DNA TGTGCCAGCAGTTCTCAAGATAGAGCGAATGAGCAGTTCTTC. Protein: CASSSQDRANEQFF.